This record concerns one T cell receptor (beta chain) sequence. Everyone who took part was roughly 18 to 89 years old, and they came from roughly 25 US areas. The germline gives CDR1 SGDLS, CDR2 YYNGEE. This CDR3 has 15 amino acids. Trimming took 3 bases from V and 9 from J; bases not matched to a gene: 9. This specimen belongs to a study of blood T cell repertoires in COVID-19. The overall study: Acute and convalescent COVID-19 samples came from the United States, Italy and Spain.

Assay used: immunoSEQ multiplex PCR; TCRdb lists only in-frame clones, some missing. Among more than 250,000 clones, approximately 90% were seen once, and the ten largest hold 10%. The TCR originated in a woman aged 18-29 years who had recovered from COVID-19. The chain carries TRBV9 and TRBJ2-4; 10 bases fit TRBD2. The sequenced material came from PBMCs or T cells enriched from blood (not recorded which). DNA of the CDR3: TGTGCCAGCAGCGGAGCGGGAGGGCTGGGTAGCATTCAGTACTTC. Encoded protein: CASSGAGGLGSIQYF.